The 24 T cell receptor beta chains below all came from one sample that was sequenced in a study of shared clonotypes between healthy human individuals. Method: immunoSEQ multiplex PCR; TCRdb's copy keeps in-frame clones and lacks some. The table shows roughly 890,000 clones, with about 91% occurring only once. Naive CD8 isolation took CD45RO-negative cells positively selected for CCR7 and excluded terminally differentiated effector memory CD45RA+ cells. The sample comprised naive CD8+ T cells sorted from blood. These receptors were obtained from a young man in good health.

The chain has TRBV9 and TRBJ1-1; 7 nucleotides match TRBD1. V lost 4 bases to trimming and J lost 4 bases; unmatched junction nucleotides: 7. In germline, CDR1 is SGDLS, CDR2 YYNGEE. The CDR3 has 14 residues. The chain's CDR3 is CASSPATGFTEAFF. In nucleotides, the CDR3 is TGTGCCAGCAGCCCAGCGACAGGGTTCACTGAAGCTTTCTTT. Using reference TRBV9 and TRBJ1-1 for the parts outside the CDR3, the full variable domain is DSGVTQTPKHLITATGQRVTLRCSPRSGDLSVYWYQQSLDQGLQFLIQYYNGEERAKGNILERFSAQQFPDLHSELNLSSLELGDSALYFCASSPATGFTEAFFGQGTRLTVV.

J is TRBJ2-7 and V is TRBV15; D is possibly TRBD1 or TRBD2 (5 bases each). The germline V and J ends were trimmed by 6 bases and 6 bases, with 18 bases remaining between them. From germline, CDR1 is LNHNV and CDR2 YYDKDF (reference sequence). The CDR3 sequence is 14 residues long. CDR3 sequence: CATSPWDLGGEQYF. In DNA, the CDR3 is TGTGCCACCAGTCCCTGGGACCTTGGGGGCGAGCAGTACTTC.

The chain combines TRBV11-2 with TRBJ1-2; tentatively, D is TRBD1 (5 bases). Looked up from germline, CDR1 is SGHAT and CDR2 is FQNNGV. Trimming stripped 2 bases from V and 6 bases from J, with 22 bases between. The CDR3 is 17 residues long. The CDR3 protein is CASSLSDGPGRSHGYTF. The CDR3 coding sequence is TGTGCCAGCAGCTTAAGCGATGGACCAGGGAGGTCCCATGGCTACACCTTC. Complete variable domain (other parts from reference TRBV11-2 and TRBJ1-2): EAGVAQSPRYKIIEKRQSVAFWCNPISGHATLYWYQQILGQGPKLLIQFQNNGVVDDSQLPKDRFSAERLKGVDSTLKIQPAKLEDSAVYLCASSLSDGPGRSHGYTFGSGTRLTVV.

V gene TRBV10-3 combines with J gene TRBJ1-3; 8 bases align to TRBD1. The germline V gene encodes CDR1 ENHRY and CDR2 SYGVKD. The trim removed 2 bases at V and 9 bases at J, leaving 6 bases unmatched. The CDR3 runs to 14 residues. The CDR3 loop is CAISETGQDSTIYF. As DNA, the CDR3 is TGTGCCATCAGTGAGACGGGACAGGATAGCACCATATATTTT.

The V call is TRBV27, the J call TRBJ2-5; D remains unclear. This CDR3 has 14 amino acids. Trimming left V 4 bases short and J 4 bases short, with 13 bases between. Germline assignment: CDR1 MNHEY and CDR2 SMNVEV (reference sequence). CDR3 DNA: TGTGCCAGCAGTTCTCCCTCTCTCCTAGAGACCCAGTACTTC. It specifies CASSSPSLLETQYF.

V usage is TRBV15 and J usage is TRBJ1-5; the D gene is possibly TRBD1 (5 bases). The length of the CDR3 is 16 residues. Trimming cost V 4 bases and J 2 bases, with 15 bases left between them. The V gene's germline CDR1 is LNHNV and CDR2 YYDKDF (reference sequence). The CDR3 DNA sequence: TGTGCCACCAGCATTGGGGACCTGCGGGGCAATCAGCCCCAGCATTTT. Translation gives CATSIGDLRGNQPQHF.

The chain combines TRBV28 with TRBJ1-4, with D unclear. Trimming removed 4 bases from V and 0 bases from J, with 12 bases in between. The CDR3 covers 16 residues. CDR1 and CDR2 (germline): MDHEN, SYDVKM. CDR3 nucleotide sequence: TGTGCCAGCAGTTCCGAAGGGCGAGCAACTAATGAAAAACTGTTTTTT. Residues: CASSSEGRATNEKLFF.

The CDR3 is CASSLAGAGANVLTF. CDR3 DNA sequence: TGTGCCAGCAGCTTAGCGGGAGCTGGGGCCAACGTCCTGACTTTC. This chain connects TRBV11-2 to TRBJ2-6; D is possibly TRBD2 (6 bases). V lost 1 base, J lost 2 bases, and 6 bases lay in between. CDR3 size: 15 residues. In germline, CDR1 is SGHAT, CDR2 FQNNGV.

The genes are TRBV28 and TRBJ2-7; D tentatively reads TRBD1 or TRBD2 (5 bases each). The germline V gene has CDR1 MDHEN and CDR2 SYDVKM. CDR3 length equals 14 residues. V lost 3 bases and J lost 5, with 14 bases in between. The CDR3 region is CASSFVEGLDEQYF. DNA of the CDR3: TGTGCCAGCAGTTTTGTAGAGGGGCTGGACGAGCAGTACTTC.

Note on this clone: Different DNA sequences within this sample yield the same CDR3. This chain joins TRBV27 and TRBJ2-7, with D unclear. Deletions cut 2 bases from V and 3 bases from J, with 11 bases between. The CDR3 contains 14 residues. The germline V gene has CDR1 MNHEY and CDR2 SMNVEV (reference sequence). The CDR3: CASSLTGPGYEQYF. The CDR3 DNA reads as TGTGCCAGCAGTTTAACGGGTCCGGGCTACGAGCAGTACTTC.

This rearrangement joins TRBV29-1 to TRBJ2-2; D is uncertain. The CDR3 is made up of 12 amino acids. Germline V lookup: CDR1 SQVTM, CDR2 ANQGSEA. The germline V and J ends were trimmed by 3 bases and 3 bases, with 5 bases remaining between them. The CDR3 protein is CSVEPDTGELFF. In DNA, the CDR3 is TGCAGCGTTGAGCCCGACACCGGGGAGCTGTTTTTT.

The sample holds a few counts of this clone. V usage is TRBV7-9 and J usage is TRBJ2-7; 11 bases align to TRBD2. Germline values: CDR1 SEHNR, CDR2 FQNEAQ (reference sequence). The length of the CDR3 is 15 residues. After removal of 3 bases from V and 0 bases from J, the junction contained 1 base not matched to a gene. CDR3 protein: CASSFSGRVSYEQYF. For the CDR3, the DNA is TGTGCCAGCAGCTTTAGCGGGAGGGTCTCCTACGAGCAGTACTTC.

V is TRBV6-1 and J is TRBJ2-5; 8 bases match TRBD1. The CDR3 consists of 17 residues. Germline V lookup: CDR1 MNHNS, CDR2 SASEGT. Trimming removed 4 bases from V and 1 base from J; junction bases left unmatched: 11. CDR3: CASSALLKGQVQETQYF. The CDR3 DNA follows: TGTGCCAGCAGTGCACTTTTAAAGGGACAGGTCCAAGAGACCCAGTACTTC.

J is TRBJ1-3 and V is TRBV2; D is unclear. The V end lost 4 bases, the J end lost 4 bases, and 14 bases lay between the germline ends. Germline CDR1 reads SNHLY; CDR2 reads FYNNEI. This CDR3 is 15 amino acids long. DNA of the CDR3: TGTGCCAGCAGTGCCAAGAGTCTACCAGGAAACACCATATATTTT. Translating gives CASSAKSLPGNTIYF. The complete variable domain, with remaining parts taken from reference TRBV2 and TRBJ1-3, reads EPEVTQTPSHQVTQMGQEVILRCVPISNHLYFYWYRQILGQKVEFLVSFYNNEISEKSEIFDDQFSVERPDGSNFTLKIRSTKLEDSAMYFCASSAKSLPGNTIYFGEGSWLTVV.

The V gene is TRBV7-9, the J gene TRBJ2-1; the D gene is possibly TRBD2 (5 bases). This CDR3 has 19 amino acids. Trimming took 5 bases from V and 0 from J, leaving 23 bases between them. Germline V gene data show CDR1 as SEHNR and CDR2 as FQNEAQ (reference sequence). CDR3 region: CASSPGVASRGGSYNEQFF. The CDR3 DNA sequence: TGTGCCAGCAGCCCCGGGGTAGCGTCAAGAGGAGGCTCCTACAATGAGCAGTTCTTC.

V is TRBV5-1 and J is TRBJ2-5; 10 nucleotides align to TRBD1. Germline V gives CDR1 SGHRS, CDR2 YFSETQ. The trim removed 1 base at V and 7 bases at J, leaving 7 bases unmatched. The CDR3 covers 15 residues. The CDR3 spells CASSLRDRGRRTQYF. Written as DNA, the CDR3 is TGCGCCAGCAGCTTGCGGGACAGGGGCCGCCGGACCCAGTACTTC.

The chain has TRBV13 and TRBJ2-2; TRBD2 might be the D (5 bases). CDR3 length: 14 residues. In germline, CDR1 is PRHDT, CDR2 FYEKMQ (reference sequence). Between the trimmed V and J ends, which lost 7 bases and 1 base, there was a span of 10 bases. CDR3 protein: CASTGWGNTGELFF. CDR3 bases: TGTGCCAGCACGGGGTGGGGGAACACCGGGGAGCTGTTTTTT.

The chain employs TRBV5-4 and TRBJ2-7, with 8 bases that match TRBD2. V shed 2 bases, J shed 6 bases, and the junction held 16 bases outside the gene matches. This CDR3 region has 17 residues. Germline V gene data show CDR1 as SGHNT and CDR2 as YYREEE (reference sequence). CDR3 residues: CASSFELAEVSRGEQYF. CDR3 sequence (DNA): TGTGCCAGCAGCTTTGAACTAGCGGAAGTTTCGCGGGGCGAGCAGTACTTC.

The V call is TRBV7-9, the J call TRBJ2-7, with 8 bases that match TRBD2. The germline CDR1 and CDR2 sequences are SEHNR and FQNEAQ (reference sequence). The CDR3 covers 13 residues. V gave up 10 bases and J gave up 5 bases; unmatched junction bases: 10. CDR3 sequence (DNA): TGTGCCACCCGTAGCGGGACGTGGGACGAGCAGTACTTC. It encodes CATRSGTWDEQYF.

CDR3 in DNA: TGTGCCAGCAGCGATAGTGGACTAGCGGGACTCACGGGTCCCTACGAGCAGTACTTC. This encodes CASSDSGLAGLTGPYEQYF. The chain employs TRBV7-6 and TRBJ2-7; 12 bases align to TRBD2. Germline assignment: CDR1 SGHVS and CDR2 FNYEAQ. V lost 5 bases, J lost 2 bases, and 16 bases stayed unmatched. CDR3 size: 19 residues. Full variable domain (remainder filled in from reference TRBV7-6 and TRBJ2-7): GAGVSQSPRYKVTKRGQDVALRCDPISGHVSLYWYRQALGQGPEFLTYFNYEAQQDKSGLPNDRFSAERPEGSISTLTIQRTEQRDSAMYRCASSDSGLAGLTGPYEQYFGPGTRLTVT.

CDR3 DNA: TGTGCCGCCTGGGGACACGACAATGAGCAGTTCTTC. As protein: CAAWGHDNEQFF. The rearrangement joins TRBV28 to TRBJ2-1; maybe TRBD1 (6 bases). The CDR3 runs 12 residues. Germline CDR1 MDHEN, CDR2 SYDVKM. V was trimmed by 11 bases and J by 5 bases, leaving 13 bases between them.

The chain recombines TRBV11-2 with TRBJ2-2, with a weak D call TRBD1 (6 bases). The CDR3 spans 15 residues. Germline values: CDR1 SGHAT, CDR2 FQNNGV. The V and J ends lost 4 bases and 4 bases respectively, with 13 bases between them. This CDR3 reads CASSSRTVSTGELFF. CDR3 bases: TGTGCCAGCAGCTCAAGGACAGTAAGCACCGGGGAGCTGTTTTTT. Supplemented by reference TRBV11-2 and TRBJ2-2, the full variable domain reads EAGVAQSPRYKIIEKRQSVAFWCNPISGHATLYWYQQILGQGPKLLIQFQNNGVVDDSQLPKDRFSAERLKGVDSTLKIQPAKLEDSAVYLCASSSRTVSTGELFFGEGSRLTVL.

The chain joins TRBV28 to TRBJ2-3; D might be TRBD1 or TRBD2, each matching 5 bases. Looked up from germline, CDR1 is MDHEN and CDR2 is SYDVKM. The CDR3 loop spans 11 amino acids. The ends were cut back, 10 bases at V and 5 bases at J, with 10 bases in the middle. CDR3 sequence reads: CAIRGEDTQYF. CDR3 nucleotides: TGTGCCATCAGAGGGGAAGATACGCAGTATTTT. The whole variable domain, filled in from reference TRBV28 and TRBJ2-3, reads DVKVTQSSRYLVKRTGEKVFLECVQDMDHENMFWYRQDPGLGLRLIYFSYDVKMKEKGDIPEGYSVSREKKERFSLILESASTNQTSMYLCAIRGEDTQYFGPGTRLTVL.

The CDR3 DNA reads as TGTGCCAGCAGCCCACCCCGCGGAGTTTCGGGAAATGAGCAGTTCTTC. Amino acids: CASSPPRGVSGNEQFF. The chain couples TRBV9 to TRBJ2-1; weak D call: TRBD2 (5 bases). CDR1 and CDR2 from the germline V gene are SGDLS and YYNGEE. The CDR3 covers 16 residues. V was trimmed by 4 bases and J by 7 bases, leaving 21 bases between them. Full variable domain (remainder filled in from reference TRBV9 and TRBJ2-1): DSGVTQTPKHLITATGQRVTLRCSPRSGDLSVYWYQQSLDQGLQFLIQYYNGEERAKGNILERFSAQQFPDLHSELNLSSLELGDSALYFCASSPPRGVSGNEQFFGPGTRLTVL.